The 32 T cell receptor beta chains presented below share a single source sample, sequenced in a study of OX40 agonist ivuxolimab in advanced cancers. Some clones are missing from TCRdb's copy, which holds only in-frame ones; the method was immunoSEQ multiplex PCR. This table holds about 75,000 clones, 70% to 90% found once. Here the sequenced sample was CD4+ or CD8+ T cells sorted from blood, taken in a trial of the OX40 agonist ivuxolimab. These receptors originate from an adult with an advanced solid tumor such as melanoma, head and neck, liver or kidney cancer.

The rearrangement joins TRBV7-9 to TRBJ2-2; possible D gene TRBD2, 5 bases. Germline V CDR1 and CDR2: SEHNR, FQNEAQ (reference sequence). This CDR3 region has 15 residues. The germline V and J ends were trimmed by 1 base and 6 bases, with 12 bases remaining between them. The DNA for the CDR3 is TGTGCCAGCAGCTTAGTTATAGCGACCGCCGGGGAGCTGTTTTTT. Translation: CASSLVIATAGELFF.

This chain links TRBV5-6 with TRBJ1-3; possible D gene TRBD1, 5 bases. CDR1 is SGHDT, CDR2 YYEEEE, per germline. The CDR3 contains 15 residues. The V and J ends lost 2 bases and 4 bases respectively, with 13 bases between them. The CDR3 region is CASSLRGAGGNTIYF. CDR3 nucleotide sequence: TGTGCCAGCAGCTTACGGGGCGCGGGAGGAAACACCATATATTTT.

The chain combines TRBV28 with TRBJ2-1, with 7 bases matching TRBD1. The CDR3 has 18 amino acids. V trimming: 6 bases; J trimming: 3 bases; junction bases outside the gene matches: 17. From germline, CDR1 is MDHEN and CDR2 SYDVKM. CDR3 region: CASSPSAVQGVYYNEQFF. The CDR3 nucleotides read TGTGCCAGCAGCCCTTCGGCGGTCCAGGGGGTCTACTACAATGAGCAGTTCTTC.

The chain carries TRBV10-2 and TRBJ2-7, with D possibly being TRBD2 (5 bases). The V end was cut by 5 bases, the J end by 6 bases, with 14 bases between. Per germline, CDR1 WSHSY and CDR2 SAAADI. CDR3 size: 13 residues. The CDR3 DNA follows: TGCGCCAGCAGTAAAATGACGGCGGGCGAGCAGTACTTC. Translation: CASSKMTAGEQYF.

The chain is built from TRBV19 and TRBJ1-1; possible D gene TRBD1, 5 bases. This CDR3 region has 16 residues. With 5 bases removed from V and 4 bases from J, the gap between germline ends came to 20 bases. The germline V gene has CDR1 LNHDA and CDR2 SQIVND (reference sequence). CDR3 in amino acids: CASSLSGQGRSTEAFF. The CDR3 region has the DNA TGTGCCAGTAGTCTCTCTGGGCAGGGAAGGAGCACTGAAGCTTTCTTT.

The chain combines TRBV9 with TRBJ2-2, with unresolved D. The V and J ends lost 3 bases and 5 bases respectively, with 11 bases between them. CDR1 is SGDLS and CDR2 is YYNGEE in the germline V gene. The CDR3 runs to 14 residues. The CDR3 region has the DNA TGTGCCAGCAGCGGTCGGCAGACGACCGGGGAGCTGTTTTTT. It encodes CASSGRQTTGELFF.

The chain employs TRBV5-1 and TRBJ2-5, with TRBD1 matching 9 bases. This CDR3 has 13 amino acids. V gave up 6 bases and J gave up 11 bases; unmatched junction bases: 11. Germline V gene sequence: CDR1 SGHRS, CDR2 YFSETQ. The CDR3 DNA is TGCGCCAGCACCCCCGGGACAGGGAATGAGCAGTACTTC. It translates to CASTPGTGNEQYF.

V gene TRBV19 combines with J gene TRBJ2-7; 8 positions match TRBD2. The germline CDR1 and CDR2 sequences are LNHDA and SQIVND (reference sequence). CDR3 size: 14 residues. Losses at the gene ends were 5 bases for V and 1 base for J; bases not matched to a gene: 4. CDR3 nucleotides: TGTGCCAGTAGTGTGGCGGGGGGTTCCTACGAGCAGTACTTC. Its protein product is CASSVAGGSYEQYF. Drawing the rest from reference TRBV19 and TRBJ2-7, the complete variable domain is DGGITQSPKYLFRKEGQNVTLSCEQNLNHDAMYWYRQDPGQGLRLIYYSQIVNDFQKGDIAEGYSVSREKKESFPLTVTSAQKNPTAFYLCASSVAGGSYEQYFGPGTRLTVT.

The chain combines TRBV29-1 with TRBJ2-7; TRBD2 aligns across 8 bases. The CDR3 loop spans 14 amino acids. The germline gives CDR1 SQVTM, CDR2 ANQGSEA. Losses at the gene ends were 1 base for V and 4 bases for J; bases not matched to a gene: 6. CDR3 coding DNA: TGCAGCGTTGAAGGGCCCGGGGGGGGTTACGAGCAGTACTTC. Amino acids: CSVEGPGGGYEQYF.

V is TRBV30 and J is TRBJ2-3; D is possibly TRBD1 or TRBD2 (5 bases each). The V gene's germline CDR1 is GTSNPN and CDR2 SVGIG (reference sequence). This CDR3 spans 13 amino acids. V was clipped by 4 bases and J by 4 bases, with 12 bases between them. DNA of the CDR3: TGTGCCTGGATCCCTCGAGGGGCAGATACGCAGTATTTT. This codes for CAWIPRGADTQYF.

The V call is TRBV9, the J call TRBJ2-3, with 10 positions matching TRBD1. The length of the CDR3 is 16 residues. The germline V gene has CDR1 SGDLS and CDR2 YYNGEE. V lost 2 bases and J lost 4; bases outside the gene matches: 7. The CDR3 reads CASSVGDRGRADTQYF. The DNA for the CDR3 is TGTGCCAGCAGCGTTGGGGACAGGGGAAGAGCAGATACGCAGTATTTT. Drawing the rest from reference TRBV9 and TRBJ2-3, the complete variable domain is DSGVTQTPKHLITATGQRVTLRCSPRSGDLSVYWYQQSLDQGLQFLIQYYNGEERAKGNILERFSAQQFPDLHSELNLSSLELGDSALYFCASSVGDRGRADTQYFGPGTRLTVL.

The chain combines TRBV30 with TRBJ1-6; tentative D call: TRBD1 (5 bases). CDR1 and CDR2 from the germline V gene are GTSNPN and SVGIG (reference sequence). This CDR3 contains 19 residues. V gave up 3 bases and J gave up 0 bases, with 21 bases separating them. Here the CDR3 reads CAWSRPSGQRSSYNSPLHF. The CDR3 DNA sequence: TGTGCCTGGAGCCGTCCAAGCGGACAAAGGAGCTCCTATAATTCACCCCTCCACTTT. Full variable domain (remainder filled in from reference TRBV30 and TRBJ1-6): SQTIHQWPATLVQPVGSPLSLECTVEGTSNPNLYWYRQAAGRGLQLLFYSVGIGQISSEVPQNLSASRPQDRQFILSSKKLLLSDSGFYLCAWSRPSGQRSSYNSPLHFGNGTRLTVT.

In this sample, this clone turned up a few times. Here the CDR3 reads CASRSGFDLGNEQFF. In nucleotides, the CDR3 is TGTGCCAGTAGAAGTGGTTTTGACTTGGGCAATGAGCAGTTCTTC. The chain has TRBV19 and TRBJ2-1; D gene ambiguous. The CDR3 runs to 15 residues. Germline V CDR1 and CDR2: LNHDA, SQIVND (reference sequence). V was clipped by 6 bases and J by 6 bases, with 18 bases between them.

The chain links TRBV7-9 to TRBJ1-2; 9 positions agree with TRBD1. Trimming cost V 5 bases and J 4 bases; bases outside gene matches: 5. This CDR3 region has 14 residues. The germline CDR1 and CDR2 sequences are SEHNR and FQNEAQ (reference sequence). In DNA form, the CDR3 reads TGTGCCAGCAGCCCGGGACAGGGTGCCTATGGCTACACCTTC. Translating gives CASSPGQGAYGYTF.

This chain joins TRBV28 and TRBJ1-4; D ambiguous. The germline V and J ends were trimmed by 4 bases and 8 bases, with 8 bases remaining between them. Germline V lookup: CDR1 MDHEN, CDR2 SYDVKM. The CDR3 extends over 12 amino acids. The CDR3 bases are TGTGCCAGCAGTTACTCCATAGAAAAACTGTTTTTT. Translated, it gives CASSYSIEKLFF.

In DNA form, the CDR3 reads TGCAGCGTCTCGGGACAGGGTTTTTCTCAGCCCCAGCATTTT. Its protein product is CSVSGQGFSQPQHF. The chain uses TRBV29-1 and TRBJ1-5, with TRBD1 matching over 9 bases. The V gene end was trimmed by 6 bases and the J gene end by 6 bases; junction bases not matched to a gene: 9. This CDR3 comprises 14 residues. Germline V gene lookup returns CDR1 SQVTM and CDR2 ANQGSEA.

The chain employs TRBV27 and TRBJ2-1; 9 nucleotides line up with TRBD2. With 5 bases clipped from V and 7 bases from J, the junction kept 12 bases outside the gene matches. There are 16 residues in the CDR3. Germline-derived CDR1 and CDR2 are MNHEY and SMNVEV (reference sequence). The CDR3 nucleotides read TGTGCCAGCAGTAACCCCCTAGCGGGGATAGGAAATGAGCAGTTCTTC. Encoded protein: CASSNPLAGIGNEQFF.

The V gene is TRBV2, the J gene TRBJ1-2; D is uncertain. Germline V gives CDR1 SNHLY, CDR2 FYNNEI. This CDR3 spans 11 amino acids. V was clipped by 8 bases and J by 5 bases, with 9 bases between them. The CDR3 region has the DNA TGTGCCAGCTCGAAGGAATATGGCTACACCTTC. Translation gives CASSKEYGYTF.

The CDR3 nucleotides read TGTGCCAGCAGCTTAGTGGCAGGCCCCTACAATGAGCAGTTCTTC. Amino acids: CASSLVAGPYNEQFF. The chain joins TRBV11-2 to TRBJ2-1, with unresolved D. V dropped 1 base and J dropped 2 bases, with 9 bases sitting between them. CDR3 length: 15 amino acids. Germline-derived CDR1 and CDR2 are SGHAT and FQNNGV.

V and J are TRBV5-6 and TRBJ1-1, with D perhaps TRBD1 (5 bases). The V gene's germline CDR1 is SGHDT and CDR2 YYEEEE. The CDR3 contains 15 residues. With 4 bases removed from V and 0 bases from J, the gap between germline ends came to 13 bases. This chain's CDR3 is CASSPRQTMNTEAFF. Written as DNA, the CDR3 is TGTGCCAGCAGCCCTCGACAGACAATGAACACTGAAGCTTTCTTT. Full variable domain (outside the CDR3, taken from reference TRBV5-6 and TRBJ1-1): DAGVTQSPTHLIKTRGQQVTLRCSPKSGHDTVSWYQQALGQGPQFIFQYYEEEERQRGNFPDRFSGHQFPNYSSELNVNALLLGDSALYLCASSPRQTMNTEAFFGQGTRLTVV.

As DNA, the CDR3 is TGTGCCAGCAGCAAAGCCGAGCGGCCCCCACGAAATGAGCAGTTCTTC. It translates to CASSKAERPPRNEQFF. The J gene is TRBJ2-1, the V gene TRBV21-1; TRBD2, as called in the table, went unchecked against the DNA. TRBV21-1 is reported as a pseudogene. The CDR3 contains 16 residues.

This clone is a singleton in its sample. The chain combines TRBV7-2 with TRBJ1-1; weak D call: TRBD1 (5 bases). V lost 1 base and J 0 bases, leaving 12 bases between the germline ends. The germline CDR1 and CDR2 sequences are SGHTA and FQGNSA. The CDR3 length is 16 residues. CDR3 sequence: CASSLGRVALNTEAFF. As DNA, the CDR3 is TGTGCCAGCAGCTTAGGCAGGGTAGCACTGAACACTGAAGCTTTCTTT.

The chain links TRBV5-6 to TRBJ2-1; 7 bases fit TRBD2. The CDR3 runs to 17 residues. The V gene end was trimmed by 0 bases and the J gene end by 0 bases; junction bases not matched to a gene: 6. CDR1 is SGHDT and CDR2 is YYEEEE in the germline V gene. The CDR3 nucleotides are TGTGCCAGCAGCTTGGCAGGGCGGGGGAGCTCCTACAATGAGCAGTTCTTC. Amino acids: CASSLAGRGSSYNEQFF.

The chain is built from TRBV5-6 and TRBJ2-1; TRBD1 is a possible D gene (5 bases). Germline assignment: CDR1 SGHDT and CDR2 YYEEEE. The length of the CDR3 is 15 residues. Trimming cost V 2 bases and J 0 bases, with 9 bases left between them. The chain's CDR3 is CASSFRGSSYNEQFF. The CDR3 bases are TGTGCCAGCAGCTTTAGGGGCAGCTCCTACAATGAGCAGTTCTTC.

The V call is TRBV27, the J call TRBJ2-3, with D possibly TRBD2 on 6 matching bases. Germline values: CDR1 MNHEY, CDR2 SMNVEV (reference sequence). The length of the CDR3 is 16 residues. V dropped 3 bases and J dropped 2 bases, with 15 bases sitting between them. For the CDR3, the DNA is TGTGCCAGCAGTTTCAGGGCCGGGGGAGTCACAGATACGCAGTATTTT. Encoded protein: CASSFRAGGVTDTQYF.

This clone was seen once. The V gene is TRBV7-9, the J gene TRBJ2-7; D uncertain. Germline V gene data show CDR1 as SEHNR and CDR2 as FQNEAQ (reference sequence). The length of the CDR3 is 17 residues. V was pared by 1 base and J by 3 bases, with 19 bases between. The CDR3 sequence is CASSLGAGEKRSYEQYF. The DNA of the CDR3 is TGTGCCAGCAGCTTAGGGGCAGGAGAAAAAAGGAGCTACGAGCAGTACTTC.

The chain is built from TRBV28 and TRBJ2-5; 10 nucleotides agree with TRBD1. Trimming at V came to 5 bases and at J to 5 bases, leaving 5 bases not matched to a gene. The CDR3 totals 14 residues. CDR1 is MDHEN and CDR2 is SYDVKM in the germline V gene. As DNA, the CDR3 is TGTGCCAGCAGTCTTCCGGGACAGGGGGAGACCCAGTACTTC. Translation gives CASSLPGQGETQYF.

The chain has TRBV28 and TRBJ2-3; the D is unclear. Trimming pared 3 bases from V and 6 bases from J, leaving 4 bases between. Looked up from germline, CDR1 is MDHEN and CDR2 is SYDVKM. The CDR3 runs to 11 residues. The CDR3, as DNA: TGTGCCAGCAGTTTGATTGATACGCAGTATTTT. Translating it yields CASSLIDTQYF.

The chain uses TRBV6-6 and TRBJ2-5, with 9 bases aligning to TRBD1. There are 15 residues in the CDR3. Losses at the gene ends were 6 bases for V and 3 bases for J; bases not matched to a gene: 8. Germline CDR1 is MNHNY and CDR2 is SVGAGI (reference sequence). In nucleotides, the CDR3 is TGTGCCAGCAGCCGAGCGGGACAGGGAAAAGAGACCCAGTACTTC. Its protein is CASSRAGQGKETQYF.

The chain combines TRBV19 with TRBJ1-6, with D unclear. V was shortened by 7 bases and J by 8 bases, with 15 bases between the two germline ends. The CDR3 sequence is 14 residues long. CDR1 is LNHDA, CDR2 SQIVND, per germline (reference sequence). The CDR3 here is CASTTTRGDSPLHF. The CDR3 bases are TGTGCCAGTACCACAACACGAGGAGATTCACCCCTCCACTTT.

The rearrangement joins TRBV6-5 to TRBJ2-2, with TRBD1 as a possible D gene (6 bases). CDR1 is MNHEY, CDR2 SVGAGI, per germline. The V end lost 7 bases, the J end lost 3 bases, and 12 bases lay between the germline ends. The CDR3 has 14 residues. The CDR3 bases are TGTGCCAGCACGCAGGGGCCTTACACCGGGGAGCTGTTTTTT. Protein sequence: CASTQGPYTGELFF.

The J gene is TRBJ2-2, the V gene TRBV7-8; D is unresolved. Germline CDR1 and CDR2: SGHVS and FQNEAQ. The CDR3 runs to 17 residues. V lost 2 bases and J 3 bases, leaving 16 bases between the germline ends. The CDR3 reads CASSLHPTLLDTGELFF. Here the CDR3 DNA reads TGTGCCAGCAGCTTACACCCGACGTTGCTAGACACCGGGGAGCTGTTTTTT. Supplemented by reference TRBV7-8 and TRBJ2-2, the full variable domain reads GAGVSQSPRYKVAKRGQDVALRCDPISGHVSLFWYQQALGQGPEFLTYFQNEAQLDKSGLPSDRFFAERPEGSVSTLKIQRTQQEDSAVYLCASSLHPTLLDTGELFFGEGSRLTVL.